This T cell receptor (beta chain) was found in a study of T cell responses to AZD1222 COVID-19 vaccine. From germline, CDR1 is LGHDT and CDR2 YNNKEL (reference sequence). Losses at the gene ends were 3 bases for V and 2 bases for J; bases not matched to a gene: 4. The CDR3 length is 14 residues. The method was immunoSEQ multiplex PCR; TCRdb's version includes in-frame clones alone and lacks a portion of them. The top ten clones hold over 12% of a sample with approximately 70,000 clones, roughly 80% of them seen once. Study-level results: A mostly white British donor set with more females was recruited, and clonal diversity was possibly underestimated.

As to this clone: What it binds is unknown.

This chain links TRBV3-1 (or the pseudogene TRBV3-2) with TRBJ2-7, with 7 bases lining up with TRBD1. Sequenced here: peripheral blood, sampled 28 days after the second AZD1222 dose. The TCR originated in an adult who received the AZD1222 COVID-19 vaccine. The CDR3 region is CASSHAGQAYEQYF. Here the CDR3 DNA reads TGTGCCAGCAGCCACGCCGGACAGGCCTACGAGCAGTACTTC.